This T cell receptor beta chain was retrieved from a study of T cell responses to AZD1222 COVID-19 vaccine. The CDR3 has 14 residues. Unmatched junction bases numbered 1, after V lost 6 bases and J lost 0 bases. Germline lookup yields CDR1 MNHEY and CDR2 SVGAGI. This table comes from immunoSEQ multiplex PCR, and its TCRdb copy is limited to in-frame clones, with some not included. Found here are some 200,000 clones, approximately 90% of them singletons; the top ten hold approximately 3.7%. This TCR was sampled from an adult who received the AZD1222 COVID-19 vaccine. The sample consisted of peripheral blood, taken 28 days after the second AZD1222 dose. The V gene is TRBV6-5, the J gene TRBJ2-7, with TRBD2 identical over 11 bases. This chain's CDR3 is CASRGTSGSYEQYF. DNA of the CDR3: TGTGCCAGCAGGGGGACTAGCGGCTCCTACGAGCAGTACTTC.